Shown below are 24 T cell receptor beta chains from a single sample sequenced in a study of CD4 T cell repertoires in COVID-19. These memory T cells were uncultured and sequenced directly after ex vivo isolation. The assay was immunoSEQ multiplex PCR, and TCRdb's table has in-frame clones only and misses some. The data show about 24,000 clones, with about 93% seen just once and around 0.66% held by the top ten. Sample: circulating follicular helper CD4+ T cells (cTfh) from blood, taken before the COVID-19 pandemic. The receptors shown here come from a human donor who had COVID-19.

V gene TRBV11-3 combines with J gene TRBJ2-7, with 9 bases that match TRBD1. This CDR3 comprises 14 residues. CDR1 is SGHNT, CDR2 YENEEA, per germline. J gave up 4 bases and V 5 bases, and 6 bases lay outside the gene matches. In nucleotides, the CDR3 is TGTGCCAGCAGCCCCAGCGACAGGGGGTACGAGCAGTACTTC. Amino acid sequence: CASSPSDRGYEQYF.

V usage is TRBV6-1 and J usage is TRBJ2-1; 13 bases align to TRBD2. Germline values: CDR1 MNHNS, CDR2 SASEGT. The CDR3 has 16 amino acids. J gave up 4 bases and V 4 bases, and 4 bases lay outside the gene matches. The CDR3 loop reads CASSATSGGVYNEQFF. The CDR3 bases are TGTGCCAGCAGTGCCACTAGCGGGGGGGTTTACAATGAGCAGTTCTTC.

This clone has only one observation. This chain joins TRBV5-6 and TRBJ2-4, with D perhaps matching TRBD1 or TRBD2 (6 bases each). The CDR3 has 14 amino acids. Germline CDR1 is SGHDT and CDR2 is YYEEEE. V lost 4 bases to trimming and J lost 5 bases, with 13 bases between them. The CDR3 region has the DNA TGTGCCAGCAGCGTGGGGGGCTACGAAAACATTCAGTACTTC. Protein: CASSVGGYENIQYF.

The rearrangement uses TRBV5-1 and TRBJ2-3; TRBD2 matches 10 bases. Trimming cost V 1 base and J 6 bases; bases outside gene matches: 8. Germline CDR1 is SGHRS and CDR2 is YFSETQ. The CDR3 covers 16 residues. The CDR3 sequence: CASSLTLAGAGDTQYF. In DNA, the CDR3 is TGCGCCAGCAGCTTGACTCTAGCGGGGGCCGGGGATACGCAGTATTTT. The whole variable domain, filled in from reference TRBV5-1 and TRBJ2-3, reads KAGVTQTPRYLIKTRGQQVTLSCSPISGHRSVSWYQQTPGQGLQFLFEYFSETQRNKGNFPGRFSGRQFSNSRSEMNVSTLELGDSALYLCASSLTLAGAGDTQYFGPGTRLTVL.

A single count supports this clone. This chain uses TRBV2 with TRBJ2-6, with unresolved D. V was cut by 7 bases and J by 2 bases, with 9 bases left in between. CDR1 is SNHLY, CDR2 FYNNEI, per germline. This CDR3 is built from 14 residues. The CDR3 sequence: CASTPGTGANVLTF. In DNA, the CDR3 is TGTGCCAGCACTCCCGGTACTGGGGCCAACGTCCTGACTTTC. Full variable domain (remainder filled in from reference TRBV2 and TRBJ2-6): EPEVTQTPSHQVTQMGQEVILRCVPISNHLYFYWYRQILGQKVEFLVSFYNNEISEKSEIFDDQFSVERPDGSNFTLKIRSTKLEDSAMYFCASTPGTGANVLTFGAGSRLTVL.

This clone has a single count. The rearrangement joins TRBV18 to TRBJ2-7; weak D call: TRBD1 (6 bases). Trimming cost V 6 bases and J 6 bases, with 18 bases left between them. The germline V gene encodes CDR1 KGHSH and CDR2 LQKENI. This CDR3 has 14 amino acids. This CDR3 is CASSLKGVEAEQYF. The CDR3 coding sequence is TGTGCCAGCTCCCTCAAGGGGGTTGAGGCCGAGCAGTACTTC.

V usage is TRBV21-1 and J usage is TRBJ2-5; the D segment call TRBD2 is taken from the table without a DNA check. TRBV21-1 is given as a pseudogene. CDR3 size: 16 residues. The CDR3 sequence: CASSNHGGGDRETQYF. The CDR3 DNA is TGTGCCAGCAGCAACCATGGTGGAGGGGACCGGGAGACCCAGTACTTC.

The V call is TRBV5-6, the J call TRBJ2-3; TRBD2 agrees at 9 bases. The CDR3 covers 16 residues. Germline assignment: CDR1 SGHDT and CDR2 YYEEEE. Losses at the gene ends were 1 base for V and 8 bases for J; bases not matched to a gene: 11. The CDR3 nucleotides read TGTGCCAGCAGCTTGTTTTCAGCGGGGGGCCTCTTTACGCAGTATTTT. Translating it yields CASSLFSAGGLFTQYF.

The chain couples TRBV5-1 to TRBJ1-1, with 8 positions matching TRBD1. The V gene end was trimmed by 3 bases and the J gene end by 3 bases; junction bases not matched to a gene: 4. Germline V gene lookup returns CDR1 SGHRS and CDR2 YFSETQ. The CDR3 runs to 14 residues. Here the CDR3 DNA reads TGCGCCAGCAGCTACGAGACAGGGGACACTGAAGCTTTCTTT. Protein product: CASSYETGDTEAFF.

The chain uses TRBV7-2 and TRBJ2-1; TRBD2 aligns across 10 bases. Germline V lookup: CDR1 SGHTA, CDR2 FQGNSA. With 1 base clipped from V and 10 bases from J, the junction kept 7 bases outside the gene matches. This CDR3 region has 15 residues. CDR3 coding DNA: TGTGCCAGCAGCTTAGGTAGAATACTAGCGGGGGAGCAGTTCTTC. It translates to CASSLGRILAGEQFF.

The chain uses TRBV7-2 and TRBJ1-3; D remains ambiguous. Per germline, CDR1 SGHTA and CDR2 FQGNSA. The germline V and J ends were trimmed by 3 bases and 2 bases, with 14 bases remaining between them. The CDR3 is made up of 16 amino acids. CDR3 nucleotide sequence: TGTGCCAGCAGCTTCCGCCGGAGAGCAACTGGAAACACCATATATTTT. Protein: CASSFRRRATGNTIYF. Full variable domain (outside the CDR3, taken from reference TRBV7-2 and TRBJ1-3): GAGVSQSPSNKVTEKGKDVELRCDPISGHTALYWYRQSLGQGLEFLIYFQGNSAPDKSGLPSDRFSAERTGGSVSTLTIQRTQQEDSAVYLCASSFRRRATGNTIYFGEGSWLTVV.

The V call is TRBV5-1, the J call TRBJ2-7; the match to TRBD1 covers 7 bases. Germline V gene data show CDR1 as SGHRS and CDR2 as YFSETQ. V trimming: 0 bases; J trimming: 3 bases; junction bases outside the gene matches: 6. This CDR3 spans 15 amino acids. The CDR3 loop is CASSLARTGIYEQYF. As DNA, the CDR3 is TGCGCCAGCAGCTTGGCGCGGACAGGTATCTACGAGCAGTACTTC.

J is TRBJ2-1 and V is TRBV7-3; TRBD2 might be the D (7 bases). The CDR3 consists of 13 residues. Germline V CDR1 and CDR2: SGHTA, FQGTGA. V was trimmed by 6 bases and J by 6 bases, leaving 12 bases between them. This chain's CDR3 is CASSRGAFNEQFF. CDR3 sequence (DNA): TGTGCCAGCAGTCGGGGGGCATTCAATGAGCAGTTCTTC.

The chain couples TRBV28 to TRBJ2-7; D is perhaps TRBD1 (5 bases). V dropped 1 base and J dropped 12 bases, with 13 bases sitting between them. This CDR3 is built from 12 residues. Germline CDR1 reads MDHEN; CDR2 reads SYDVKM. CDR3 DNA: TGTGCCAGCAGTTTATTCGCGACAGCCTGGTACTTC. Residues: CASSLFATAWYF.

The V call is TRBV27, the J call TRBJ1-6; D unclear. CDR1 and CDR2 from the germline V gene are MNHEY and SMNVEV (reference sequence). The CDR3 spans 12 residues. Trimming left V 6 bases short and J 10 bases short, with 10 bases between. The CDR3 nucleotides read TGTGCCAGCAGCCTAGGTAGATCACCCCTCCACTTT. Translated: CASSLGRSPLHF.

The chain uses TRBV18 and TRBJ2-7, with 7 bases lining up with TRBD1. V shed 0 bases, J shed 1 base, and the junction held 9 bases outside the gene matches. CDR1 and CDR2 (germline): KGHSH, LQKENI. The CDR3 contains 17 residues. The CDR3 is CASSPPRQGPQSYEQYF. CDR3 DNA sequence: TGTGCCAGCTCACCACCGCGACAGGGTCCGCAGTCCTACGAGCAGTACTTC. The full variable domain, with the rest looked up from reference TRBV18 and TRBJ2-7, is NAGVMQNPRHLVRRRGQEARLRCSPMKGHSHVYWYRQLPEEGLKFMVYLQKENIIDESGMPKERFSAEFPKEGPSILRIQQVVRGDSAAYFCASSPPRQGPQSYEQYFGPGTRLTVT.

This chain joins TRBV2 and TRBJ2-7; 7 bases match TRBD1. The CDR3 spans 12 residues. Trimming at V came to 6 bases and at J to 5 bases, leaving 4 bases not matched to a gene. CDR1 SNHLY and CDR2 FYNNEI come from the germline V gene. The CDR3 sequence is CASRGQTHEQYF. In DNA form, the CDR3 reads TGTGCCAGCAGGGGACAGACCCACGAGCAGTACTTC.

The chain carries TRBV28 and TRBJ1-3; 10 bases match TRBD1. Germline V CDR1 and CDR2: MDHEN, SYDVKM. CDR3 size: 12 residues. CDR3 bases: TGTGCGGGGACAGGGGCTGGAAACACCATATATTTT. It is translated as CAGTGAGNTIYF.

The V gene is TRBV30, the J gene TRBJ2-7; D gene unclear. Trimming removed 1 base from V and 2 bases from J, with 9 bases in between. CDR1 is GTSNPN and CDR2 is SVGIG in the germline V gene (reference sequence). The CDR3 runs to 13 residues. CDR3 bases: TGTGCCTGGAGTGAAGGCCAGGCCTACGAGCAGTACTTC. Residues: CAWSEGQAYEQYF.

This clone was counted a single time. V and J are TRBV6-1 and TRBJ1-2; the D gene is possibly TRBD1 (6 bases). Germline V gene sequence: CDR1 MNHNS, CDR2 SASEGT. Trimming left V 1 base short and J 13 bases short, with 16 bases between. CDR3 length: 13 amino acids. CDR3 sequence (DNA): TGTGCCAGCAGTGAAGGGACAGCGGATCGATGCACCTTC. Its translation is CASSEGTADRCTF.

This clone was seen more than once but under ten times. This rearrangement joins TRBV5-5 to TRBJ1-1; D call uncertain. The CDR3 contains 14 residues. Trimming removed 1 base at V and 3 bases at J, with 10 bases between. CDR1 is SGHKS, CDR2 YYEKEE, per germline (reference sequence). As DNA, the CDR3 is TGTGCCAGCAGCTTGTACGGGCGGGACACTGAAGCTTTCTTT. It yields the protein CASSLYGRDTEAFF.

J is TRBJ2-2 and V is TRBV6-4; perhaps TRBD2 as D (7 bases). This CDR3 is 16 amino acids long. In germline, CDR1 is MRHNA, CDR2 SNTAGT. Trimming took 11 bases from V and 5 from J, leaving 24 bases between them. The CDR3 loop reads CARRGGVGVGTGELFF. The CDR3 region has the DNA TGTGCCCGAAGGGGGGGCGTGGGAGTCGGGACCGGGGAGCTGTTTTTT.

This CDR3 reads CASSQASRGKDNEQFF. CDR3 coding DNA: TGCGCCAGCAGCCAAGCCTCGAGAGGGAAGGACAATGAGCAGTTCTTC. The chain carries TRBV4-1 and TRBJ2-1; possible D gene TRBD2, 5 bases. The CDR3 consists of 16 residues. CDR1 MGHRA and CDR2 YSYEKL come from the germline V gene. V was cut by 1 base and J by 5 bases, with 15 bases left in between.

This chain connects TRBV18 to TRBJ1-3, with 7 bases matching TRBD1. The germline CDR1 and CDR2 sequences are KGHSH and LQKENI. Trimming removed 2 bases from V and 4 bases from J; junction bases left unmatched: 8. The CDR3 covers 16 residues. CDR3 coding DNA: TGTGCCAGCTCACCATCCGACAGGGCGTTGGGAAACACCATATATTTT. Its protein product is CASSPSDRALGNTIYF.